These 5 T cell receptor beta chains were all obtained from the same sample, sequenced in a study of blood T cell repertoires in COVID-19. Some clones are missing from TCRdb's copy, which holds only in-frame ones; the method was immunoSEQ multiplex PCR. The repertoire has around 100,000 clones, about 91% of them found once; the top ten carry roughly 6%. Sequenced material: peripheral blood. These receptors all stem from a human donor in a cohort sampled during active COVID-19.

The chain joins TRBV7-2 to TRBJ2-3; 9 positions match TRBD2. The CDR3 has 16 residues. CDR1 SGHTA and CDR2 FQGNSA come from the germline V gene. V was clipped by 0 bases and J by 7 bases; unmatched bases: 8. DNA of the CDR3: TGTGCCAGCAGCTTAGCGCTAGCGGGACCTTTAAATACGCAGTATTTT. Translated, it gives CASSLALAGPLNTQYF.

The chain has TRBV7-8 and TRBJ2-7; 8 nucleotides line up with TRBD2. The CDR3 is 12 residues long. Looked up from germline, CDR1 is SGHVS and CDR2 is FQNEAQ. V lost 4 bases, J lost 6 bases, and 2 bases stayed unmatched. The CDR3 nucleotides are TGTGCCAGCAGCTCCGGGGGGGGCGAGCAGTACTTC. Encoded protein: CASSSGGGEQYF.

The V call is TRBV28, the J call TRBJ1-5, with D tentatively TRBD1 (6 bases). Deletions cut 3 bases from V and 4 bases from J, with 13 bases between. This CDR3 region has 15 residues. CDR1 is MDHEN and CDR2 is SYDVKM in the germline V gene. The CDR3 DNA sequence: TGTGCCAGCAGTTTTTATCCAGGGGCTAATCAGCCCCAGCATTTT. It translates to CASSFYPGANQPQHF. Using reference TRBV28 and TRBJ1-5 for the parts outside the CDR3, the full variable domain is DVKVTQSSRYLVKRTGEKVFLECVQDMDHENMFWYRQDPGLGLRLIYFSYDVKMKEKGDIPEGYSVSREKKERFSLILESASTNQTSMYLCASSFYPGANQPQHFGDGTRLSIL.

The chain combines TRBV15 with TRBJ2-1, with 9 bases that match TRBD2. The V segment lost 1 base and the J segment 3 bases; nucleotides outside the gene matches: 4. This CDR3 has 16 amino acids. CDR1 is LNHNV and CDR2 is YYDKDF in the germline V gene (reference sequence). The CDR3 sequence is CATSRGAGGYYNEQFF. DNA for the CDR3: TGTGCCACCAGCAGAGGAGCGGGAGGTTACTACAATGAGCAGTTCTTC.

This rearrangement joins TRBV7-8 to TRBJ2-7; D gene uncertain. Germline CDR1 reads SGHVS; CDR2 reads FQNEAQ. This CDR3 is built from 13 residues. Trimming pared 2 bases from V and 3 bases from J, leaving 8 bases between. In DNA form, the CDR3 reads TGTGCCAGCAGCTTAAGCGAATTCTACGAGCAGTACTTC. Its translation is CASSLSEFYEQYF.